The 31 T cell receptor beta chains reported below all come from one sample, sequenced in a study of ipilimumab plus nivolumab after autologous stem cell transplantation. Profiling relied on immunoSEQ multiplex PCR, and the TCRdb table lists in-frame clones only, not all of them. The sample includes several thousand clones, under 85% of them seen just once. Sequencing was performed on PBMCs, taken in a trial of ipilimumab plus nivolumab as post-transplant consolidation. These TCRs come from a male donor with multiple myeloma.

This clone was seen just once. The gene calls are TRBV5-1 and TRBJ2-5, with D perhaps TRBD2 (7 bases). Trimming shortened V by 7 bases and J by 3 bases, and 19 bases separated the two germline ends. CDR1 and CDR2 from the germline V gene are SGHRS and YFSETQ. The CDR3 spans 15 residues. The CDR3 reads CASWETIGGEETQYF. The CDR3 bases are TGCGCCAGCTGGGAAACAATAGGGGGGGAAGAGACCCAGTACTTC.

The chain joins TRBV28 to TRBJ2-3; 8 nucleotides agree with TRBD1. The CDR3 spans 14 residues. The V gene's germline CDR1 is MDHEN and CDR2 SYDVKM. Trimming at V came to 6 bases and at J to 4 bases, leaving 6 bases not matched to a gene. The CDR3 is CASRRDRGADTQYF. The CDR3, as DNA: TGTGCCAGCAGGAGAGACAGGGGTGCAGATACGCAGTATTTT.

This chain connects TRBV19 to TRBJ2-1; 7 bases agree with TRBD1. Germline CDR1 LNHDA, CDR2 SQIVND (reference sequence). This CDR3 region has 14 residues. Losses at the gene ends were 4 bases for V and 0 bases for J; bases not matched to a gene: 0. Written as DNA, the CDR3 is TGTGCCAGTAGTACAGGGGGCTCCTACAATGAGCAGTTCTTC. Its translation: CASSTGGSYNEQFF.

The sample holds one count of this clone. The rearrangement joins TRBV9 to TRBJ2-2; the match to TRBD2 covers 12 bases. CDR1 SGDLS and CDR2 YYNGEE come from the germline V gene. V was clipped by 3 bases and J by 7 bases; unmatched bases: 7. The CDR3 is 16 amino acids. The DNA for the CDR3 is TGTGCCAGCAGCGGGCTAGCGGGGGGGCCTGGCGGGGAGCTGTTTTTT. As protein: CASSGLAGGPGGELFF.

CDR3 region: CASTESLSDEGETEAFF. The CDR3 DNA follows: TGTGCCAGCACCGAAAGCCTTTCAGACGAGGGAGAAACTGAAGCTTTCTTT. This chain uses TRBV21-1 with TRBJ1-1. TRBV21-1 is recorded as a pseudogene. The CDR3 loop spans 17 amino acids.

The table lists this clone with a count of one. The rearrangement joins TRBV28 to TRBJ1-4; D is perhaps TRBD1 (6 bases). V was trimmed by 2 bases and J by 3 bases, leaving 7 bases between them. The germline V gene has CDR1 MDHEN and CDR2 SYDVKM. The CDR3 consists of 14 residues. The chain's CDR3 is CASSLNRANEKLFF. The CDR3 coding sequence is TGTGCCAGCAGTTTAAACAGGGCTAATGAAAAACTGTTTTTT.

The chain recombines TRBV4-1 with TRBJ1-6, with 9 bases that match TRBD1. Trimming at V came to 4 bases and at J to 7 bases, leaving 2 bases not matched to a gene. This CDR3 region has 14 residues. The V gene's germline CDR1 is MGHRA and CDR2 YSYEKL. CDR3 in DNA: TGCGCCAGCAGCCCGGGGACAGGGAATTCACCCCTCCACTTT. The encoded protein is CASSPGTGNSPLHF.

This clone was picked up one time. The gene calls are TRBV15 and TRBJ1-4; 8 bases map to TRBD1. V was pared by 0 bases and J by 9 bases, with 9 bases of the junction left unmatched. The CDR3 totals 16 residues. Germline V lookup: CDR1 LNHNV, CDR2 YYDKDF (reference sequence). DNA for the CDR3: TGTGCCACCAGCAGAGAAGGGGACAGGCGGGCGAAAAAACTGTTTTTT. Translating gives CATSREGDRRAKKLFF.

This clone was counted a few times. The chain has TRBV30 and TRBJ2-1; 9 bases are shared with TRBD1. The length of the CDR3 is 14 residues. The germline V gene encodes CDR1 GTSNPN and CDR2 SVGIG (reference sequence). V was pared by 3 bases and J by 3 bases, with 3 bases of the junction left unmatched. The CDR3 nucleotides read TGTGCCTGGAGCTCGGACAGGGGCTACAATGAGCAGTTCTTC. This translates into CAWSSDRGYNEQFF.

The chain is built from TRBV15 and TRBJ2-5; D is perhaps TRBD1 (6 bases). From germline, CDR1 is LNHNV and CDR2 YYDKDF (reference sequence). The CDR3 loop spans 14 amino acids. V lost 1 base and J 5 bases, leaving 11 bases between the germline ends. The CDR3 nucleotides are TGTGCCACCAGCAGAGGATCAGGGGAGGAGACCCAGTACTTC. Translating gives CATSRGSGEETQYF.

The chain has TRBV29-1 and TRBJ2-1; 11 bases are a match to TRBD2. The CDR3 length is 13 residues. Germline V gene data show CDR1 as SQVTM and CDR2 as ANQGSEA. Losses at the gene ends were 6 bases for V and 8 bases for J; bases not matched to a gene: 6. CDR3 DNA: TGCAGCGTCGGGGGACTAGCGGACCATGAGCAGTTCTTC. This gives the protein CSVGGLADHEQFF.

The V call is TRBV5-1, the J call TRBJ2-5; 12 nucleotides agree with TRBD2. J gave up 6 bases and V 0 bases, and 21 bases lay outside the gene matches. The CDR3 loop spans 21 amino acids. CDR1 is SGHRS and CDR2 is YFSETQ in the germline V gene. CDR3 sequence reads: CASSLGITTSGGRVFTKTQYF. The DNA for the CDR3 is TGCGCCAGCAGCTTGGGAATAACGACTAGCGGGGGTAGAGTTTTTACGAAGACCCAGTACTTC. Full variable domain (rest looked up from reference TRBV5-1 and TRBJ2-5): KAGVTQTPRYLIKTRGQQVTLSCSPISGHRSVSWYQQTPGQGLQFLFEYFSETQRNKGNFPGRFSGRQFSNSRSEMNVSTLELGDSALYLCASSLGITTSGGRVFTKTQYFGPGTRLLVL.

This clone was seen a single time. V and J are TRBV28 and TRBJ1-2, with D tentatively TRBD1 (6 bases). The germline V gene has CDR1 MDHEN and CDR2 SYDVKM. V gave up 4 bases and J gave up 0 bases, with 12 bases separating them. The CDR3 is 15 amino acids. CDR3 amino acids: CASSSGGLSNYGYTF. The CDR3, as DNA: TGTGCCAGCAGTTCTGGGGGGCTTTCTAACTATGGCTACACCTTC.

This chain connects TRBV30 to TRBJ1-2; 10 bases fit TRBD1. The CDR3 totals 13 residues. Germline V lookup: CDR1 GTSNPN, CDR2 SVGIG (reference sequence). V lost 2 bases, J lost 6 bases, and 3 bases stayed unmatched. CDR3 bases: TGTGCCTGGAGTAAGGGACAGGGGCATGGCTACACCTTC. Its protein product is CAWSKGQGHGYTF.

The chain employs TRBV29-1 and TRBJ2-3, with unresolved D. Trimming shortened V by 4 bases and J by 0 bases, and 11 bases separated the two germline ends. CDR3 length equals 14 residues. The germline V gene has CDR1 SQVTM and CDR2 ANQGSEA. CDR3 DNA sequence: TGCAGCGTTGTAGGGATACTAAGCACAGATACGCAGTATTTT. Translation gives CSVVGILSTDTQYF.

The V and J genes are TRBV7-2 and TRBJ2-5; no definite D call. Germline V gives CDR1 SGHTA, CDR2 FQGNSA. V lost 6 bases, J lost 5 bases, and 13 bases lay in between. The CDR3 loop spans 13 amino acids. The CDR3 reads CASSPPALETQYF. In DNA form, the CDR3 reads TGTGCCAGCAGTCCACCGGCCCTCGAGACCCAGTACTTC.

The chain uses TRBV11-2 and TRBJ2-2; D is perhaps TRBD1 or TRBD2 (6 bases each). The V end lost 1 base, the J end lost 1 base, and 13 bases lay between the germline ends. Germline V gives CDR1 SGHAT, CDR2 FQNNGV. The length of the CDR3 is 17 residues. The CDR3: CASSLGGGSGNTGELFF. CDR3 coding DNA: TGTGCCAGCAGCTTAGGAGGGGGGTCGGGGAACACCGGGGAGCTGTTTTTT.

Here the CDR3 reads CATSRPGVNTEAFF. CDR3 in DNA: TGTGCCACCAGCAGACCAGGAGTGAACACTGAAGCTTTCTTT. The chain has TRBV15 and TRBJ1-1, with D unclear. The CDR3 runs to 14 residues. V shed 2 bases and J shed 0 bases, with 7 bases lying between them. Germline assignment: CDR1 LNHNV and CDR2 YYDKDF (reference sequence).

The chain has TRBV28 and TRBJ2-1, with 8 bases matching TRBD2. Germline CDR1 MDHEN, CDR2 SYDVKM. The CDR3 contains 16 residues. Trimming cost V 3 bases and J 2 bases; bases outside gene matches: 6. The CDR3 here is CASSLSGGATYNEQFF. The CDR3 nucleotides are TGTGCCAGCAGTTTGTCGGGGGGGGCCACCTACAATGAGCAGTTCTTC. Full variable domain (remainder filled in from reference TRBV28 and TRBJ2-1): DVKVTQSSRYLVKRTGEKVFLECVQDMDHENMFWYRQDPGLGLRLIYFSYDVKMKEKGDIPEGYSVSREKKERFSLILESASTNQTSMYLCASSLSGGATYNEQFFGPGTRLTVL.

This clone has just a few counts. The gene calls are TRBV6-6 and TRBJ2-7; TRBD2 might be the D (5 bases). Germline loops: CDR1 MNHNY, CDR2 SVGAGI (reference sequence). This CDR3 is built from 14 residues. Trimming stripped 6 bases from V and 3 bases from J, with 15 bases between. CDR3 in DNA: TGTGCCAGCAGAGAAATCCAGACTAACTACGAGCAGTACTTC. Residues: CASREIQTNYEQYF.

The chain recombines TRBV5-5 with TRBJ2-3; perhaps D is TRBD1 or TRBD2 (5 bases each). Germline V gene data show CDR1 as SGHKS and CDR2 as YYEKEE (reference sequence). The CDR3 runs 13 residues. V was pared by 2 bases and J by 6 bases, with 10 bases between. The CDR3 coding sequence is TGTGCCAGCAGCTTTTTCGGGGCGGATACGCAGTATTTT. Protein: CASSFFGADTQYF.

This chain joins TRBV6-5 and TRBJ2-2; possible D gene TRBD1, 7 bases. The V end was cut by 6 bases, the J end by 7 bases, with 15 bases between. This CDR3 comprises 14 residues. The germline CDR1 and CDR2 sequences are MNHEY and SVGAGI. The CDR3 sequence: CASSRPGGGGELFF. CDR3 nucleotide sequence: TGTGCCAGCAGCAGACCAGGGGGAGGCGGGGAGCTGTTTTTT.

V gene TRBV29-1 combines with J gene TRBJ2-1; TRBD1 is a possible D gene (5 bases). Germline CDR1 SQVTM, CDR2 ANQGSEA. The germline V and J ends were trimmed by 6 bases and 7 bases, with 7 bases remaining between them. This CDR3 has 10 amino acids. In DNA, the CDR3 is TGCAGCGTAAGGGGAAATGAGCAGTTCTTC. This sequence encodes CSVRGNEQFF.

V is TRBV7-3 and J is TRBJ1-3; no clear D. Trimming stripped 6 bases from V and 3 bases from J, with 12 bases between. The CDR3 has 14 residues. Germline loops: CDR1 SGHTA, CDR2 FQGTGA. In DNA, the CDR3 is TGTGCCAGCAGACCCGACGGGAATGGAAACACCATATATTTT. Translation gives CASRPDGNGNTIYF.

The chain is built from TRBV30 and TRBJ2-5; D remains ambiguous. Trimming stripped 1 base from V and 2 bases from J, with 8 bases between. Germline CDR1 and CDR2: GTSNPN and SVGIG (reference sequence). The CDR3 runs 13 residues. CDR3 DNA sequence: TGTGCCTGGAGTGGCTCAACTCAAGAGACCCAGTACTTC. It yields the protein CAWSGSTQETQYF.

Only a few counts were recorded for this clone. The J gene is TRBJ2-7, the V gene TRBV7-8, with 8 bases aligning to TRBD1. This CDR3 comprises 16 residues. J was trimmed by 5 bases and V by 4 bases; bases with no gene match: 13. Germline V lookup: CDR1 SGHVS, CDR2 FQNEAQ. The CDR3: CASSYQPGGASDEQYF. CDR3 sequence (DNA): TGTGCCAGCAGCTACCAGCCAGGGGGCGCTTCTGACGAGCAGTACTTC.

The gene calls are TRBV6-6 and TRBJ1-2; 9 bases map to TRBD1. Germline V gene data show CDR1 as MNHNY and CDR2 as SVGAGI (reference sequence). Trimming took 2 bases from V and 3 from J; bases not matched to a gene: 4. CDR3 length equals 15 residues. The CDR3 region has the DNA TGTGCCAGCAGTTACCACGGACAGGGGTACTATGGCTACACCTTC. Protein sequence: CASSYHGQGYYGYTF.

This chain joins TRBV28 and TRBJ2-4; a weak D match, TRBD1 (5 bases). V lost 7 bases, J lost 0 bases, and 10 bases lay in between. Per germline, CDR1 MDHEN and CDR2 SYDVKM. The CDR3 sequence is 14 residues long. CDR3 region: CASTQGLAKNIQYF. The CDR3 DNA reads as TGTGCCAGCACCCAGGGCCTAGCCAAAAACATTCAGTACTTC.

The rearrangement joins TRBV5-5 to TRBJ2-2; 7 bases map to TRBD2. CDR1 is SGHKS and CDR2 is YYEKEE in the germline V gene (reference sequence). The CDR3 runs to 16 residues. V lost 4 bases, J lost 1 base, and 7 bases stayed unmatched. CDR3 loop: CASSPPAGLNTGELFF. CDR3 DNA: TGTGCCAGCAGCCCTCCAGCGGGGCTGAACACCGGGGAGCTGTTTTTT.

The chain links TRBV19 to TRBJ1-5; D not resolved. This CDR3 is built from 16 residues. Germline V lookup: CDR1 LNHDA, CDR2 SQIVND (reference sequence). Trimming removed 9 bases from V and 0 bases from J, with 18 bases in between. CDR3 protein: CARPLLPENSNQPQHF. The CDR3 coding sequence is TGTGCCAGACCCCTCCTCCCCGAAAATAGCAATCAGCCCCAGCATTTT.

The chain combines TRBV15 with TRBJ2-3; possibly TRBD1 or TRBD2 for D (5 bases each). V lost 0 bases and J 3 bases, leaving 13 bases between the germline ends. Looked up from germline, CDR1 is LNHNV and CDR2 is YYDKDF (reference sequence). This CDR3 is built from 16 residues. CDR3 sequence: CATSRDRGPGTDTQYF. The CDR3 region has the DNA TGTGCCACCAGCAGAGATCGGGGCCCGGGAACAGATACGCAGTATTTT.